The sequence of this TCR beta chain was determined in a study of blood T cell repertoires in COVID-19. Study details: The study drew acute and convalescent COVID-19 samples from the United States, Italy and Spain. The analysed material was cDNA or gDNA that came from T cells, B-cell-depleted T cells, or PBMCs.

Per the study methods: By means of reference gene primer amplification, nucleated cell counts were estimated. TCRdb's table, derived via immunoSEQ multiplex PCR, lists solely in-frame clones and lacks some. V, J and clone size are taken as reported in that table, and D and trimming were inferred from the DNA itself. Seen here are fewer than 50,000 clones, over 75% observed once, and the top ten hold over 12%. The CDR3 covers 15 residues. Trimming shortened V by 1 base and J by 0 bases, and 8 bases separated the two germline ends. Per the germline V gene, CDR1 is ENHRY and CDR2 is SYGVKD. The V gene is TRBV10-3, the J gene TRBJ2-3; the D is unclear. The sample consisted of peripheral blood. This sequence originates from a human donor in a cohort sampled during active COVID-19. The CDR3 reads CAISEYTSSTDTQYF. In DNA, the CDR3 is TGTGCCATCAGTGAGTACACCTCTAGCACAGATACGCAGTATTTT.